What follows are 26 T cell receptor beta chains derived from one specimen sequenced in a study of cytomegalovirus exposure and HLA in healthy donors. PCR used 60 Vbeta primers and 13 Jbeta primers. Sequencing was performed with immunoSEQ multiplex PCR; in TCRdb, only in-frame clones are kept and a portion is missing. The data hold roughly 170,000 clones, with more than 70% observed a single time. Sequencing input: PBMCs. The receptors here all came from a girl aged 10-17 years in good health and CMV-seronegative.

Only a few counts were recorded for this clone. The chain links TRBV2 to TRBJ1-1; no firm D call. The CDR3 totals 14 residues. V lost 1 base and J lost 6, with 12 bases in between. Germline CDR1 SNHLY, CDR2 FYNNEI. Here the CDR3 reads CASSEGRAGAEAFF. The CDR3 nucleotides read TGTGCCAGCAGTGAAGGGAGGGCTGGAGCTGAAGCTTTCTTT.

This sequence joins TRBV7-6 and TRBJ1-5; D uncertain. The CDR3 loop spans 16 amino acids. In germline, CDR1 is SGHVS, CDR2 FNYEAQ. V was trimmed by 5 bases and J by 3 bases, leaving 17 bases between them. In DNA, the CDR3 is TGTGCCAGCAGCCCCCTAGGAACGGGAACCAATCAGCCCCAGCATTTT. Its translation is CASSPLGTGTNQPQHF.

J is TRBJ2-2 and V is TRBV28, with 8 bases fitting TRBD1. CDR1 is MDHEN and CDR2 is SYDVKM in the germline V gene. CDR3 length equals 16 residues. V was pared by 8 bases and J by 2 bases, with 10 bases of the junction left unmatched. DNA of the CDR3: TGTGCCAGCGCCCCCCGACAGGGGCCTAACACCGGGGAGCTGTTTTTT. This translates into CASAPRQGPNTGELFF.

This clone was seen once. The chain is built from TRBV2 and TRBJ1-5; D remains unclear. V shed 2 bases and J shed 0 bases, with 8 bases lying between them. CDR1 and CDR2 from the germline V gene are SNHLY and FYNNEI. CDR3 length: 15 residues. CDR3 region: CASSESLLSNQPQHF. CDR3 DNA sequence: TGTGCCAGCAGTGAATCCCTTCTTAGCAATCAGCCCCAGCATTTT.

This chain joins TRBV6-1 and TRBJ1-5; the D is unclear. V lost 11 bases and J 1 base, leaving 18 bases between the germline ends. The CDR3 spans 15 residues. In germline, CDR1 is MNHNS, CDR2 SASEGT. The CDR3 region has the DNA TGTGCCGTCGCCCCCCCCAGTACCAGCAATCAGCCCCAGCATTTT. It encodes CAVAPPSTSNQPQHF.

The J gene is TRBJ2-7, the V gene TRBV6-1; D not certain. The CDR3 is made up of 11 amino acids. The V gene's germline CDR1 is MNHNS and CDR2 SASEGT. Trimming pared 7 bases from V and 2 bases from J, leaving 6 bases between. The CDR3 coding sequence is TGTGCCAGCATGAGAACCTACGAGCAGTACTTC. Its protein product is CASMRTYEQYF.

The chain uses TRBV7-9 and TRBJ2-1; 7 bases are shared with TRBD2. This CDR3 has 15 residues. The germline CDR1 and CDR2 sequences are SEHNR and FQNEAQ (reference sequence). V was pared by 2 bases and J by 8 bases, with 9 bases of the junction left unmatched. The CDR3 loop reads CASSLRDLREDEQFF. The CDR3, as DNA: TGTGCCAGCAGCTTAAGGGATCTACGGGAGGATGAGCAGTTCTTC.

The V gene is TRBV5-1, the J gene TRBJ1-4; 7 bases line up with TRBD1. V dropped 5 bases and J dropped 2; count of bases not matched to a gene: 3. CDR1 SGHRS and CDR2 YFSETQ come from the germline V gene. This CDR3 region has 14 residues. CDR3 DNA: TGCGCCAGCAGAGGGACAGTTACTAATGAAAAACTGTTTTTT. It encodes CASRGTVTNEKLFF.

This sequence joins TRBV7-9 and TRBJ2-7, with D perhaps matching TRBD1 (6 bases). V was clipped by 2 bases and J by 1 base, with 12 bases between them. Per germline, CDR1 SEHNR and CDR2 FQNEAQ (reference sequence). The CDR3 has 15 residues. The DNA of the CDR3 is TGTGCCAGCAGCTTAATAACGGGGACATCCTACGAGCAGTACTTC. This codes for CASSLITGTSYEQYF.

Of note for this clone: Distinct nucleotide sequences in the sample also encode this CDR3. The rearrangement joins TRBV27 to TRBJ1-5; D unresolved. Looked up from germline, CDR1 is MNHEY and CDR2 is SMNVEV (reference sequence). This CDR3 is built from 12 residues. V dropped 3 bases and J dropped 3 bases, with 3 bases sitting between them. CDR3 region: CASSFSNQPQHF. Here the CDR3 DNA reads TGTGCCAGCAGTTTCTCCAATCAGCCCCAGCATTTT.

The CDR3 DNA sequence: TGTGCCGCCGGGTCAGGGGCCGTTTCCTATGGCTACACCTTC. It encodes CAAGSGAVSYGYTF. This chain connects TRBV2 to TRBJ1-2; weak D call: TRBD1 (6 bases). Germline lookup yields CDR1 SNHLY and CDR2 FYNNEI. Trimming removed 11 bases at V and 4 bases at J, with 20 bases between. The CDR3 totals 14 residues.

This chain's CDR3 is CASISTGAGLAKNIQYF. As DNA, the CDR3 is TGTGCCAGCATTTCCACAGGCGCAGGGCTGGCCAAAAACATTCAGTACTTC. The V gene is TRBV2, the J gene TRBJ2-4; a weak D match, TRBD1 (5 bases). Per germline, CDR1 SNHLY and CDR2 FYNNEI. This CDR3 spans 17 amino acids. V dropped 7 bases and J dropped 1 base, with 20 bases sitting between them.

V and J are TRBV5-1 and TRBJ1-1; D ambiguous. The CDR3 has 14 amino acids. Germline CDR1 and CDR2: SGHRS and YFSETQ. Trimming stripped 3 bases from V and 1 base from J, with 10 bases between. For the CDR3, the DNA is TGCGCCAGCAGCTCTGGAGGAAGGAACACTGAAGCTTTCTTT. This translates into CASSSGGRNTEAFF.

The gene calls are TRBV7-9 and TRBJ1-2; TRBD1 might be the D (5 bases). Germline V gene lookup returns CDR1 SEHNR and CDR2 FQNEAQ (reference sequence). Trimming removed 5 bases from V and 0 bases from J, with 13 bases in between. This CDR3 spans 15 amino acids. CDR3: CASSPPAGTNYGYTF. Written as DNA, the CDR3 is TGTGCCAGCAGCCCCCCGGCAGGGACTAACTATGGCTACACCTTC.

CDR3 region: CASTGGSTEAFF. In DNA form, the CDR3 reads TGTGCCAGCACAGGGGGTAGCACTGAAGCTTTCTTT. The chain couples TRBV25-1 to TRBJ1-1; TRBD1 aligns across 7 bases. CDR1 and CDR2 (germline): MGHDK, SYGVNS. V was pared by 7 bases and J by 4 bases, with 3 bases of the junction left unmatched. CDR3 size: 12 residues.

Concerning this clone: One end of the junction varies from germline; a read error may be responsible. The chain has TRBV7-7 and TRBJ2-3, with TRBD2 matching 8 bases. This CDR3 spans 18 amino acids. CDR1 and CDR2 from the germline V gene are SSHAT and FNYEAQ (reference sequence). The CDR3 is CASNPFPAGGAVGDTQYF. CDR3 bases: TGTGCTAGCAACCCCTTCCCTGCCGGGGGGGCGGTTGGGGATACGCAGTATTTT.

This clone was seen just once. This chain connects TRBV25-1 to TRBJ2-3; 13 bases line up with TRBD2. This CDR3 has 15 residues. After removal of 6 bases from V and 1 base from J, the junction contained 1 base not matched to a gene. In germline, CDR1 is MGHDK, CDR2 SYGVNS. The CDR3 DNA reads TGTGCCAGCAGCGGGACTAGCGGGGGCACAGATACGCAGTATTTT. Translated, it gives CASSGTSGGTDTQYF. The whole variable domain, filled in from reference TRBV25-1 and TRBJ2-3, reads EADIYQTPRYLVIGTGKKITLECSQTMGHDKMYWYQQDPGMELHLIHYSYGVNSTEKGDLSSESTVSRIRTEHFPLTLESARPSHTSQYLCASSGTSGGTDTQYFGPGTRLTVL.

V is TRBV2 and J is TRBJ1-6; weak D call: TRBD1 (6 bases). Germline V gene lookup returns CDR1 SNHLY and CDR2 FYNNEI. The CDR3 runs 16 residues. V lost 4 bases, J lost 7 bases, and 17 bases lay in between. This chain's CDR3 is CASSVSQGSSNSPLHF. CDR3 in DNA: TGTGCCAGCAGTGTGAGTCAGGGGAGTTCGAATTCACCCCTCCACTTT.

This rearrangement joins TRBV9 to TRBJ1-2, with 7 nucleotides matching TRBD1. J gave up 4 bases and V 0 bases, and 6 bases lay outside the gene matches. Germline V lookup: CDR1 SGDLS, CDR2 YYNGEE. The CDR3 is 15 residues long. CDR3 nucleotides: TGTGCCAGCAGCGTAGGGACAGGAATAACCTATGGCTACACCTTC. Translated, it gives CASSVGTGITYGYTF.

The chain joins TRBV5-4 to TRBJ1-4; TRBD1 agrees at 12 bases. The length of the CDR3 is 19 residues. V was pared by 3 bases and J by 0 bases, with 9 bases of the junction left unmatched. Germline lookup yields CDR1 SGHNT and CDR2 YYREEE (reference sequence). CDR3: CASSYWDRGRVATNEKLFF. The CDR3 bases are TGTGCCAGCAGCTACTGGGACAGGGGGCGGGTTGCAACTAATGAAAAACTGTTTTTT.

The chain has TRBV7-9 and TRBJ1-2; TRBD1 aligns across 7 bases. CDR1 and CDR2 (germline): SEHNR, FQNEAQ (reference sequence). This CDR3 is built from 15 residues. Germline trimming cut 6 bases from V and 3 bases from J; bases unmatched to any gene: 10. CDR3 bases: TGTGCCAGCAGTACCACCGGGACAGATCACTATGGCTACACCTTC. It yields the protein CASSTTGTDHYGYTF.

The chain employs TRBV30 and TRBJ2-1, with 7 bases identical to TRBD1. The V gene's germline CDR1 is GTSNPN and CDR2 SVGIG (reference sequence). Trimming cost V 0 bases and J 10 bases; bases outside gene matches: 6. The CDR3 has 13 amino acids. The CDR3 protein is CAWSVEGAGEQFF. The CDR3 coding sequence is TGTGCCTGGAGTGTAGAGGGGGCCGGGGAGCAGTTCTTC.

The chain has TRBV5-1 and TRBJ1-6; TRBD1 aligns across 7 bases. CDR1 and CDR2 from the germline V gene are SGHRS and YFSETQ. There are 16 residues in the CDR3. With V trimmed by 7 bases and J by 10 bases, 17 bases remained unmatched. The CDR3 loop is CASRLWTGLLKSPLHF. The DNA of the CDR3 is TGCGCCAGCCGTTTATGGACAGGATTGTTAAAGTCACCCCTCCACTTT.

This sequence joins TRBV5-4 and TRBJ1-4; 10 bases align to TRBD1. The germline gives CDR1 SGHNT, CDR2 YYREEE (reference sequence). Losses at the gene ends were 4 bases for V and 8 bases for J; bases not matched to a gene: 8. The CDR3 totals 15 residues. In DNA, the CDR3 is TGTGCCAGCAGCGCCAGACAGGGGGCAGGGGAAAAACTGTTTTTT. Translation gives CASSARQGAGEKLFF.

The chain is built from TRBV11-2 and TRBJ1-2; D may be TRBD1 (6 bases). The germline CDR1 and CDR2 sequences are SGHAT and FQNNGV. The CDR3 runs 12 residues. The ends were cut back, 3 bases at V and 7 bases at J, with 9 bases in the middle. CDR3 amino acids: CASSFQGFGYTF. The CDR3 nucleotides are TGTGCCAGCAGCTTCCAGGGGTTTGGCTACACCTTC. The variable domain in full, with the rest retrieved from reference TRBV11-2 and TRBJ1-2, is EAGVAQSPRYKIIEKRQSVAFWCNPISGHATLYWYQQILGQGPKLLIQFQNNGVVDDSQLPKDRFSAERLKGVDSTLKIQPAKLEDSAVYLCASSFQGFGYTFGSGTRLTVV.

This clone came up a few times. The chain has TRBV30 and TRBJ1-6; weak D call: TRBD1 (5 bases). Per the germline V gene, CDR1 is GTSNPN and CDR2 is SVGIG (reference sequence). The CDR3 consists of 14 residues. Between the trimmed V and J ends, which lost 3 bases and 8 bases, there was a span of 14 bases. The CDR3 spells CAWRGLGADSPLHF. CDR3 sequence (DNA): TGTGCCTGGAGGGGGCTAGGGGCTGATTCACCCCTCCACTTT.